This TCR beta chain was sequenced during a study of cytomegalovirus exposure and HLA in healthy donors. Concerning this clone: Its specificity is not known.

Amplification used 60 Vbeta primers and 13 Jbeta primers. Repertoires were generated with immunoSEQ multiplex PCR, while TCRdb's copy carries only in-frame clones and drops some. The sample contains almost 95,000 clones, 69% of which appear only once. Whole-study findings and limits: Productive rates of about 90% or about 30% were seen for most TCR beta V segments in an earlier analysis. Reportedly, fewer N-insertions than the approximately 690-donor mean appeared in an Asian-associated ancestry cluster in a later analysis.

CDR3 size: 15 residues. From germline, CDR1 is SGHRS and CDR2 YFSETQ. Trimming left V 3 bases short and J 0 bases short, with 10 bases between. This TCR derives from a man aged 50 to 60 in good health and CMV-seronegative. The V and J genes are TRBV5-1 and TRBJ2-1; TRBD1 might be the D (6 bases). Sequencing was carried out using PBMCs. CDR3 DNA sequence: TGCGCCAGCAGCTCCCAGGGGAGCTCCTACAATGAGCAGTTCTTC. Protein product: CASSSQGSSYNEQFF.